Given below is one T cell receptor (beta chain) in context. This sample stems from a study of blood T cell repertoires in COVID-19. Across the study: Samples of COVID-19 (acute and convalescent) were obtained from the United States, Italy and Spain. Sources were T cells, B-cell-depleted T cells, or PBMCs; the material itself was cDNA or gDNA.

The CDR3 runs 16 residues. The V gene lost 1 base and the J gene lost 4 bases, with 14 bases spanning the gap. Germline V CDR1 and CDR2: SGHTA, FQGNSA. Original methodology: Scientists estimated how many nucleated cells there were by amplifying reference gene primers. The repertoire was sequenced with immunoSEQ multiplex PCR; TCRdb's copy has only in-frame clones and lacks some. Clone size and V and J calls were adopted from that table, with D and trimming inferred from the DNA. The sample shows about 140,000 clones, around 82% of them seen only once. The V and J genes are TRBV7-2 and TRBJ1-3; weak D call: TRBD1 (5 bases). The sequence was collected from an older woman with acute or convalescent COVID-19. Sequenced material: peripheral blood. The CDR3 bases are TGTGCCAGCAGCTTAGGCGGGGGAAATTTCGGAAACACCATATATTTT. It specifies CASSLGGGNFGNTIYF.